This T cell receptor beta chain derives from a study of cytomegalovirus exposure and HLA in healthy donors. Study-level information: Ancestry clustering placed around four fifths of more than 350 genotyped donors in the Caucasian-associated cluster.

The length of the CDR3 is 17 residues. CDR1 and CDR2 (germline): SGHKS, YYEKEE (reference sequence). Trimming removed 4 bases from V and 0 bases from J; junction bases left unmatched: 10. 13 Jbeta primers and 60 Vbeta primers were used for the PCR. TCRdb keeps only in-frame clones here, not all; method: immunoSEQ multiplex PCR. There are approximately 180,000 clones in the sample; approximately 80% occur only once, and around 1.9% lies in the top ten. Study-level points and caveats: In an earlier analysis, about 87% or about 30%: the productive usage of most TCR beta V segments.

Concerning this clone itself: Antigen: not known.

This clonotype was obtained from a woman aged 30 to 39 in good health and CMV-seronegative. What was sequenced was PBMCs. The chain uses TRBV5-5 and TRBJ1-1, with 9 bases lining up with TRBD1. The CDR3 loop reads CASSRTGVLDLNTEAFF. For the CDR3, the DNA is TGTGCCAGCAGCAGGACAGGGGTCCTCGATCTGAACACTGAAGCTTTCTTT. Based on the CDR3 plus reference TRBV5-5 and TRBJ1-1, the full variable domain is DAGVTQSPTHLIKTRGQQVTLRCSPISGHKSVSWYQQVLGQGPQFIFQYYEKEERGRGNFPDRFSARQFPNYSSELNVNALLLGDSALYLCASSRTGVLDLNTEAFFGQGTRLTVV.